The rows below give T cell receptor beta chains drawn from one sample of a study of T-cell memory formation after mild COVID-19. TCRdb independently ran MiXCR on the 5' RACE reads; one entry per CDR3 protein. The sample contains 150,000 to 200,000 distinct CDR3 sequences, about 15% of which appear only once. Sequences were obtained from PBMCs or a T cell subset sorted from them (not recorded which). The receptors were sampled from an adult woman who had mild COVID-19 (a few samples of this study predate the infection). Cell type and time point are not known. Both conserved end residues are part of each CDR3. The D gene is left open where the match is weak. Rows give clone size only sometimes, using once, few, many, or a class for an expanded clone.

TRBV7-9,TRBJ1-3,-,TRBD1,CASSFAGTGAGNTIYF,TGTGCCAGCAGCTTCGCCGGGACAGGGGCTGGAAACACCATATATTTT
TRBV12-3/TRBV12-4,TRBJ2-3,-,TRBD2,CASIGSGGDPDTQYF,TGTGCCAGCATTGGTAGCGGGGGAGACCCAGATACGCAGTATTTT
TRBV5-1,TRBJ1-5,many,-,CASTLTGIRFLGNQPQHF,TGCGCCAGCACCTTAACAGGGATTAGATTTCTGGGCAATCAGCCCCAGCATTTT
TRBV12-3/TRBV12-4,TRBJ2-7,-,TRBD1,CASSSHRDRTYEQYF,TGTGCCAGCAGTTCCCACAGGGACAGAACCTACGAGCAGTACTTC
TRBV12-3/TRBV12-4,TRBJ2-3,-,-,CASSGPITDTQYF,TGTGCCAGCAGCGGACCAATAACAGATACGCAGTATTTT
TRBV7-9,TRBJ1-1,-,-,CASSLSRGGMNTEAFF,TGTGCCAGCAGCTTAAGCCGGGGGGGTATGAACACTGAAGCTTTCTTT
TRBV29-1,TRBJ2-7,-,TRBD2,CSVEGRTSGSYEQYF,TGCAGCGTTGAAGGAAGGACTAGCGGCTCCTACGAGCAGTACTTC
TRBV4-2,TRBJ1-4,-,-,CASSQDFGEFVKLFF,TGTGCCAGCAGCCAAGATTTCGGGGAGTTCGTGAAACTGTTTTTT
TRBV24-1,TRBJ2-1,-,-,CATSSTYNEQFF,TGTGCCACCAGTTCGACATACAATGAGCAGTTCTTC
TRBV24-1,TRBJ2-1,-,TRBD2,CATSDSFLAGGPHNEQFF,TGTGCCACCAGTGATTCATTTTTAGCGGGAGGGCCCCACAATGAGCAGTTCTTC
TRBV19,TRBJ2-7,few,-,CASSIMGDYEQYF,TGTGCCAGTAGTATTATGGGAGACTACGAGCAGTACTTC
TRBV11-3,TRBJ2-1,-,-,CASKMRQSSYNEQFF,TGTGCCAGCAAGATGCGACAGAGCTCCTACAATGAGCAGTTCTTC
TRBV4-1,TRBJ2-7,few,-,CASSQVTGTTYEQYF,TGCGCCAGCAGCCAAGTAACCGGGACCACCTACGAGCAGTACTTC
TRBV24-1,TRBJ1-2,few,-,CATSDPGEGDYGYTF,TGTGCCACCAGTGATCCAGGAGAGGGTGACTATGGCTACACCTTC
TRBV11-1,TRBJ2-2,few,-,CASSPFLGSNTGELFF,TGTGCCAGCAGCCCATTTCTAGGGTCGAACACCGGGGAGCTGTTTTTT
TRBV20-1,TRBJ1-6,-,-,CSAREGMGSSPLHF,TGCAGTGCTCGCGAAGGTATGGGGAGTTCACCCCTCCACTTT
TRBV5-6,TRBJ2-2,medium-sized,-,CASSLDKGTNTGELFF,TGTGCCAGCAGCTTGGATAAGGGGACCAACACCGGGGAGCTGTTTTTT
TRBV7-9,TRBJ2-1,few,TRBD1,CASSLYGTGAYNEQFF,TGTGCCAGCAGCTTATACGGGACAGGGGCCTACAATGAGCAGTTCTTC
TRBV5-1,TRBJ2-7,few,-,CASSSIAGLPSYEQYF,TGCGCCAGCAGCTCGATCGCGGGACTCCCCTCCTACGAGCAGTACTTC
TRBV5-5,TRBJ1-2,few,-,CASTSGGPGPGYTF,TGTGCCAGCACCTCCGGAGGGCCAGGGCCTGGCTACACCTTC
TRBV12-3/TRBV12-4,TRBJ2-6,-,-,CASSRTAGANVLTF,TGTGCCAGCTCCCGAACGGCTGGGGCCAACGTCCTGACTTTC
TRBV6-5,TRBJ2-5,-,TRBD2,CASSYSNLAGGTWETQYF,TGTGCCAGCAGTTACTCCAACCTAGCGGGGGGAACGTGGGAGACCCAGTACTTC
TRBV12-3/TRBV12-4,TRBJ2-7,few,-,CASRRGDSWEYF,TGTGCCAGCAGGCGGGGGGACAGCTGGGAGTACTTC
TRBV10-2,TRBJ2-7,-,-,CASSEFYEQYF,TGCGCCAGCAGTGAGTTTTACGAGCAGTACTTC
TRBV7-2,TRBJ2-3,many,-,CASSLGGGSDTQYF,TGTGCCAGCAGCTTGGGTGGAGGGTCGGATACGCAGTATTTT
TRBV5-6,TRBJ2-1,few,-,CASSLGPGGRYNEQFF,TGTGCCAGCAGCTTAGGTCCAGGGGGGAGATACAATGAGCAGTTCTTC
TRBV15,TRBJ1-5,-,-,CATSRDGWGGKSESNQPQHF,TGTGCCACCAGCAGAGATGGCTGGGGCGGAAAAAGTGAGAGCAATCAGCCCCAGCATTTT
TRBV7-9,TRBJ2-7,few,-,CASSLAVGTQAGEQYF,TGTGCCAGCAGCTTAGCGGTGGGGACACAAGCTGGGGAGCAGTACTTC
TRBV2,TRBJ2-3,few,-,CASSDQGTDTQYF,TGTGCCAGCAGTGACCAGGGCACAGATACGCAGTATTTT
TRBV6-5,TRBJ2-3,-,TRBD2,CASSPWGAGGPGDTQYF,TGTGCCAGCAGTCCCTGGGGAGCGGGAGGGCCTGGAGATACGCAGTATTTT
TRBV15,TRBJ2-2,medium-sized,-,CATSRDQASPNTGELFF,TGTGCCACCAGCAGAGATCAAGCCAGCCCGAACACCGGGGAGCTGTTTTTT
TRBV7-6,TRBJ1-2,few,-,CASSLDRLNYGYTF,TGTGCCAGCAGCTTAGACCGTCTTAACTATGGCTACACCTTC
TRBV15,TRBJ1-2,-,TRBD1,CATSRAGAGGFGYTF,TGTGCCACCAGCAGAGCGGGCGCAGGGGGCTTTGGCTACACCTTC
TRBV7-7,TRBJ2-7,many,-,CASSLAGTNEQYF,TGTGCCAGCAGCTTGGCAGGGACCAACGAGCAGTACTTC
TRBV6-2/TRBV6-3,TRBJ2-7,-,-,CASRRRTASAYEQYF,TGTGCCAGCAGACGACGGACGGCCTCGGCCTACGAGCAGTACTTC
TRBV20-1,TRBJ2-6,-,-,CSAGGMSLGANVLTF,TGCAGTGCTGGGGGGATGTCTCTTGGGGCCAACGTCCTGACTTTC
TRBV7-2,TRBJ1-4,-,TRBD1,CASSIRQGPNEKLFF,TGTGCCAGCAGCATCCGACAGGGACCGAATGAAAAACTGTTTTTT
TRBV30,TRBJ2-3,few,-,CAFVKGRVSTDTQYF,TGTGCCTTCGTTAAGGGTAGAGTTTCCACAGATACGCAGTATTTT
TRBV2,TRBJ1-5,few,-,CASSEGGYQPQHF,TGTGCCAGCAGTGAGGGGGGGTATCAGCCCCAGCATTTT
TRBV13,TRBJ1-2,-,-,CASSFRGGGYTF,TGTGCCAGCAGCTTCAGGGGTGGCGGCTACACCTTC
TRBV7-3,TRBJ2-3,few,-,CASSPGTGGTSGRATDTQYF,TGTGCCAGCAGCCCTGGGACAGGGGGCACTAGCGGGAGGGCCACAGATACGCAGTATTTT
TRBV14,TRBJ1-1,few,-,CASRQGYGTEAFF,TGTGCCAGCAGGCAGGGGTACGGCACTGAAGCTTTCTTT
TRBV27,TRBJ2-1,many,-,CASSFSRNEQFF,TGTGCCAGCAGTTTCTCCAGGAATGAGCAGTTCTTC
TRBV7-9,TRBJ2-1,-,-,CASSFSGAKGEQFF,TGTGCCAGCAGCTTTAGCGGAGCCAAGGGGGAGCAGTTCTTC
TRBV12-3/TRBV12-4,TRBJ2-7,-,-,CASSLSGLSGGQYF,TGTGCCAGCAGTTTATCGGGGTTATCTGGGGGGCAGTACTTC
TRBV27,TRBJ2-3,many,-,CASSLSLSTDTQYF,TGTGCCAGCAGTTTATCGCTAAGCACAGATACGCAGTATTTT
TRBV7-2,TRBJ1-5,-,-,CASSFNNQPQHF,TGTGCCAGCAGCTTCAATAATCAGCCCCAGCATTTT
TRBV5-1,TRBJ2-2,few,-,CASSLVPGELFF,TGCGCCAGCAGCTTGGTCCCCGGGGAGCTGTTTTTT
TRBV7-2,TRBJ1-5,few,-,CASSLALQNQPQHF,TGTGCCAGCAGCTTAGCACTCCAAAATCAGCCCCAGCATTTT
TRBV18,TRBJ1-1,few,-,CASSQFGPGNTEAFF,TGTGCCAGCTCACAGTTCGGACCGGGGAACACTGAAGCTTTCTTT
TRBV7-9,TRBJ1-2,many,-,CASSRPGSAGYTF,TGTGCCAGCAGCCGCCCCGGATCGGCTGGCTACACCTTC
TRBV27,TRBJ2-5,-,TRBD1,CASSLLGQERTQYF,TGTGCCAGCAGTTTATTGGGACAGGAGCGGACCCAGTACTTC
TRBV29-1,TRBJ2-1,few,TRBD2,CSAFRTSGRGKVEQFF,TGCAGCGCCTTCCGGACTAGCGGGAGGGGCAAGGTTGAGCAGTTCTTC
TRBV5-1,TRBJ2-1,-,TRBD1,CASSWQGDNEQFF,TGCGCCAGCAGCTGGCAGGGGGACAATGAGCAGTTCTTC
TRBV2,TRBJ1-1,-,-,CASSEARTRNTEAFF,TGTGCCAGCAGTGAAGCGCGGACAAGGAACACTGAAGCTTTCTTT
TRBV20-1,TRBJ1-6,-,TRBD1,CSARTGSSPLHF,TGCAGTGCAAGGACAGGGAGTTCACCCCTCCACTTT
TRBV10-3,TRBJ1-3,few,-,CAISEMRSGNTIYF,TGTGCCATCAGTGAGATGAGGAGCGGAAACACCATATATTTT
TRBV12-3/TRBV12-4,TRBJ2-1,-,TRBD1,CASSLDRDVRVF,TGTGCCAGCAGTCTTGACAGGGACGTTAGGGTCTTC
TRBV9,TRBJ2-3,few,TRBD1,CASRPQGESLADTQYF,TGTGCCAGCAGACCCCAGGGGGAATCGTTGGCAGATACGCAGTATTTT